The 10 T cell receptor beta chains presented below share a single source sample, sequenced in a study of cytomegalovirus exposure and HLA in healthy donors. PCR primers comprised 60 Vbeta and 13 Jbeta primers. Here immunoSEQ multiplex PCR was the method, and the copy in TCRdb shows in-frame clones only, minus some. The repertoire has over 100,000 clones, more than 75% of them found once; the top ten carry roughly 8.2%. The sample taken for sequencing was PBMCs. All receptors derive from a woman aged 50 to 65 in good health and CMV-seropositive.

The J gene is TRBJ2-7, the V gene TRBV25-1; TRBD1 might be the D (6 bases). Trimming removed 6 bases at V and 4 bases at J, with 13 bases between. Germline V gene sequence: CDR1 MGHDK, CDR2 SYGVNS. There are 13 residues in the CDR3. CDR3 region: CASSLTGGYEQYF. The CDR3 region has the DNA TGTGCCAGCAGCTTGACAGGAGGTTACGAGCAGTACTTC.

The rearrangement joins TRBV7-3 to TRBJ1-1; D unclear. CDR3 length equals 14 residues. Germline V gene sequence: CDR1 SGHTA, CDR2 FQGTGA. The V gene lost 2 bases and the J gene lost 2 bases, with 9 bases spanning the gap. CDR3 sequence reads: CASSLGGRNTEAFF. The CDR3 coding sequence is TGTGCCAGCAGCTTAGGAGGAAGAAACACTGAAGCTTTCTTT.

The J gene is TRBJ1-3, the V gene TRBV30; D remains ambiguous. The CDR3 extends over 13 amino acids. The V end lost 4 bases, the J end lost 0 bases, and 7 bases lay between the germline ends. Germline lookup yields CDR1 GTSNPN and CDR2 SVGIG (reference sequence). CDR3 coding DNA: TGTGCCTGGACCTGGAGCTCTGGAAACACCATATATTTT. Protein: CAWTWSSGNTIYF.

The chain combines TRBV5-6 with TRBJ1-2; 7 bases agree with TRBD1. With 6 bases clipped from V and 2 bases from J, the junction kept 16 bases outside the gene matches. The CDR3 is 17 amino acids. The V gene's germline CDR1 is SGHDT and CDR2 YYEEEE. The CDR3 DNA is TGTGCCAGCATCCTAGGGGACAGTTTTTTCGGGAACTATGGCTACACCTTC. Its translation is CASILGDSFFGNYGYTF.

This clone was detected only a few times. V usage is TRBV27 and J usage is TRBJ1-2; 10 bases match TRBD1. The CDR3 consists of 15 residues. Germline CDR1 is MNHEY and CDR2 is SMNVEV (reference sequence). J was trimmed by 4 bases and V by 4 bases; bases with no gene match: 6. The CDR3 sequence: CASSSPGQGIYGYTF. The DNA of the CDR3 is TGTGCCAGCAGTTCCCCGGGACAGGGGATCTATGGCTACACCTTC.

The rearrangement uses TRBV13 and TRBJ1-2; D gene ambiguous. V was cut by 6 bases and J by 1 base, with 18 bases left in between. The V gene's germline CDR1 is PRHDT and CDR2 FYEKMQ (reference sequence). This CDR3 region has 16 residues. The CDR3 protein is CASSLTKAGFNYGYTF. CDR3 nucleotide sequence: TGTGCCAGCAGTCTGACTAAGGCAGGTTTTAACTATGGCTACACCTTC.

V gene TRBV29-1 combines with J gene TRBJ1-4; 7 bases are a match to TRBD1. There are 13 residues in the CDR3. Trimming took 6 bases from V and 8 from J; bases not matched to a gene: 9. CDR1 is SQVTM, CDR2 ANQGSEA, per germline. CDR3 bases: TGCAGCGTCGCAGGGGGTATGGACGAAAAACTGTTTTTT. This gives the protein CSVAGGMDEKLFF.

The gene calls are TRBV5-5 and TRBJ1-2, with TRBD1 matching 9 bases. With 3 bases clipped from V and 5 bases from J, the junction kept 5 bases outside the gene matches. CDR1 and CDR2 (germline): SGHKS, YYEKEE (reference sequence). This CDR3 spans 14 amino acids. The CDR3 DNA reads TGTGCCAGCAGCTCAACAGGGGGCTCTTATGGCTACACCTTC. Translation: CASSSTGGSYGYTF. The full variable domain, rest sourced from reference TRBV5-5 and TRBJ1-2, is DAGVTQSPTHLIKTRGQQVTLRCSPISGHKSVSWYQQVLGQGPQFIFQYYEKEERGRGNFPDRFSARQFPNYSSELNVNALLLGDSALYLCASSSTGGSYGYTFGSGTRLTVV.

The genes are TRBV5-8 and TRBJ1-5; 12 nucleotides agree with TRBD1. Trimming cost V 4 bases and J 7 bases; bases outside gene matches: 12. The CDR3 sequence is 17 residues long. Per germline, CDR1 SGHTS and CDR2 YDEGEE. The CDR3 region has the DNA TGTGCCAGCAGCCGACCCCACGGGACAGGGGGCTGGCAGCCCCAGCATTTT. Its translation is CASSRPHGTGGWQPQHF.

CDR3 DNA sequence: TGTGCCAGCAGCCGCCATGTAGGGACAGCTTCCTACGAGCAGTACTTC. It is translated as CASSRHVGTASYEQYF. This chain connects TRBV7-9 to TRBJ2-7, with 7 bases identical to TRBD1. CDR1 is SEHNR and CDR2 is FQNEAQ in the germline V gene (reference sequence). The CDR3 extends over 16 amino acids. V lost 5 bases, J lost 1 base, and 11 bases stayed unmatched.